The clone carrying this TCR beta chain was seen a single time. Antigen: not known. A much more abundant neighbour one base away suggests this may be a read error. The CDR3 consists of 13 residues. Germline V gene lookup returns CDR1 KGHSH and CDR2 LQKENI. The record originates from a study of response to subunit inactivated influenza vaccine. A single record per CDR3 protein comes from TCRdb applying MiXCR to the RT-PCR reads. The sample includes approximately 230,000 distinct CDR3 sequences, 10% to 15% seen only once; the top ten take over 6.5%. Study results and limitations: That few new T cells are recruited by each seasonal influenza vaccination was the authors' suggestion.

This chain links TRBV18 with TRBJ2-5; D gene ambiguous. The source of this sequence is a man in his fifties who received an inactivated influenza vaccine. The sequences come from non-naive T cells sorted from PBMCs, collected 14 to 15 days before vaccination. The CDR3 bases are TGTGTCAGCTCTCACATTCCCTCAGAGACCCAGTACTTC. Amino acid sequence: CVSSHIPSETQYF. Combining the CDR3 with reference TRBV18 and TRBJ2-5 gives the whole variable domain NAGVMQNPRHLVRRRGQEARLRCSPMKGHSHVYWYRQLPEEGLKFMVYLQKENIIDESGMPKERFSAEFPKEGPSILRIQQVVRGDSAAYFCVSSHIPSETQYFGPGTRLLVL.